Listed below are T cell receptor beta chains from one sample, sequenced in a study of blood T cell repertoires in COVID-19. Repertoires were generated with immunoSEQ multiplex PCR, while TCRdb's copy carries only in-frame clones and drops some. The profile shows fewer than 250,000 clones, about nine tenths of them singletons. The sequencing sample was made of PBMCs or T cells enriched from blood (not recorded which). The receptors were gathered from a man aged 30-40 years in a cohort exposed to, infected with or recovered from COVID-19 (not recorded which). Both conserved end residues are part of each CDR3. Each record gives: V gene, CDR3 length, CDR3 protein.

v_gene: TRBV7-9
len: 14
CDR3aa: CASSKGGIRYEQYF

v_gene: TRBV7-3
len: 14
CDR3aa: CASSFSGTYNEQFF

v_gene: TRBV19
len: 16
CDR3aa: CASSLLAGGGYNEQFF

v_gene: TRBV27
len: 14
CDR3aa: CASSFQGGSEKLFF

v_gene: TRBV5-4
len: 14
CDR3aa: CASSPPPVNTEAFF

v_gene: TRBV7-9
len: 15
CDR3aa: CASSLPGTGPGELFF

v_gene: TRBV3-1/TRBV3-2
len: 15
CDR3aa: CASSQTGPSGNTIYF

v_gene: TRBV7-8
len: 16
CDR3aa: CASSLALAGGGNEQFF

v_gene: TRBV11-2
len: 15
CDR3aa: CASSENRGVNTEAFF

v_gene: TRBV9
len: 15
CDR3aa: CASSPRDRGTYEQYF

v_gene: TRBV19
len: 14
CDR3aa: CASTGGRGTYEQYF

v_gene: TRBV6-5
len: 14
CDR3aa: CASKLTGTGDEQYF

v_gene: TRBV18
len: 15
CDR3aa: CASSPRQGKGTEAFF

v_gene: TRBV27
len: 16
CDR3aa: CASSSHLELMNTEAFF

v_gene: TRBV5-1
len: 14
CDR3aa: CASSLGQGNDGYTF

v_gene: TRBV11-2
len: 14
CDR3aa: CASSIGLAQETQYF

v_gene: TRBV9
len: 13
CDR3aa: CASSTGDREIYTF

v_gene: TRBV7-9
len: 16
CDR3aa: CASSEGTSGSGNEQFF

v_gene: TRBV6-5
len: 15
CDR3aa: CASSSPGLLPSRAFF

v_gene: TRBV9
len: 15
CDR3aa: CASSVNGAPHNEQFF

v_gene: TRBV7-9
len: 13
CDR3aa: CASSPRAREEQFF

v_gene: TRBV9
len: 20
CDR3aa: CASSERTSQESTSGANVLTF

v_gene: TRBV28
len: 14
CDR3aa: CATFGGSSYNEQFF

v_gene: TRBV7-6
len: 15
CDR3aa: CASSSQASSGNTIYF

v_gene: TRBV7-9
len: 14
CDR3aa: CASSLAAGTYEQYF

v_gene: TRBV5-1
len: 16
CDR3aa: CASSLVSGRVPYEQYF

v_gene: TRBV28
len: 15
CDR3aa: CASSLRQGENYEQYF

v_gene: TRBV7-2
len: 15
CDR3aa: CASSFQGAVSDTQYF

v_gene: TRBV3-1/TRBV3-2
len: 17
CDR3aa: CASSQSVAGALYNEQFF

v_gene: TRBV28
len: 17
CDR3aa: CASSLLGPSGGNQPQHF

v_gene: TRBV19
len: 19
CDR3aa: CASSIEGPGLAGGRNEQFF

v_gene: TRBV28
len: 15
CDR3aa: CASSPKTVLSYEQYF

v_gene: TRBV19
len: 14
CDR3aa: CASSNREGRNEQYF

v_gene: TRBV24-1
len: 16
CDR3aa: CATSGASGFSYNEQFF

v_gene: TRBV10-1
len: 15
CDR3aa: CASSNRDRGPNEQFF

v_gene: TRBV3-1/TRBV3-2
len: 13
CDR3aa: CASRSTGGYEQYF

v_gene: TRBV9
len: 13
CDR3aa: CASSVLDNTEAFF

v_gene: TRBV29-1
len: 18
CDR3aa: CSVVGLGSLAGDTGELFF

v_gene: TRBV7-2
len: 15
CDR3aa: CASSDGTSGRETQYF

v_gene: TRBV28
len: 14
CDR3aa: CASSFTQTVYEQYF

v_gene: TRBV5-1
len: 18
CDR3aa: CASSLATSGIGGSDTQYF

v_gene: TRBV7-8
len: 14
CDR3aa: CASSLAQGAYGYTF

v_gene: TRBV14
len: 16
CDR3aa: CASSQALAGPFHEQFF

v_gene: TRBV9
len: 13
CDR3aa: CASSEPGVEGYTF

v_gene: TRBV11-2
len: 15
CDR3aa: CASSQGTGGNEKLFF

v_gene: TRBV6-2/TRBV6-3
len: 14
CDR3aa: CASSPLPPMTRQFF

v_gene: TRBV7-6
len: 21
CDR3aa: CASSSPLNGLAGGLNTGELFF

v_gene: TRBV27
len: 14
CDR3aa: CASSRGQSSYEQYF

v_gene: TRBV2
len: 14
CDR3aa: CASKRGQAAYEQYF

v_gene: TRBV2
len: 18
CDR3aa: CASSVPGLAGPQTYEQYF

v_gene: TRBV7-2
len: 15
CDR3aa: CASSPQRVRNQPQHF

v_gene: TRBV9
len: 13
CDR3aa: CASSVSENYGYTF

v_gene: TRBV2
len: 11
CDR3aa: CASSAVTEAFF

v_gene: TRBV7-8
len: 16
CDR3aa: CASSLRTSGTQSDQYF

v_gene: TRBV14
len: 13
CDR3aa: CASSQDLLYGYTF

v_gene: TRBV12-3/TRBV12-4
len: 13
CDR3aa: CASSLKRASPLHF

v_gene: TRBV11-2
len: 15
CDR3aa: CASSLDLQLNEKLFF

v_gene: TRBV27
len: 15
CDR3aa: CASSFAAAGNYEQYF

v_gene: TRBV7-3
len: 15
CDR3aa: CASSLKEGQIYEQYF

v_gene: TRBV5-4
len: 15
CDR3aa: CASSVGGPPANTQYF